The present T cell receptor (beta chain) was sequenced within a study of blood T cell repertoires in COVID-19. In the study overall: COVID-19 samples collected from the United States, Italy and Spain covered acute and convalescent phases. T cells, B-cell-depleted T cells, or PBMCs provided the cDNA or gDNA that served as material.

Germline loops: CDR1 GTSNPN, CDR2 SVGIG (reference sequence). There are 13 residues in the CDR3. V was clipped by 0 bases and J by 6 bases, with 12 bases between them. The assay was immunoSEQ multiplex PCR, and TCRdb's table has in-frame clones only and misses some. The sample yields some 28,000 clones, 85% seen once. This receptor was identified in a human donor in a cohort sampled during active COVID-19. Specimen: peripheral blood. The chain is built from TRBV30 and TRBJ2-7; D is unclear. The DNA for the CDR3 is TGTGCCTGGAGTGTAGGTCTGGGCGTCGAGCAGTACTTC. Residues: CAWSVGLGVEQYF.